A selection of T cell receptor beta chains follows, all from one sample in a study of a mutant IDH1 vaccine in newly diagnosed glioma. Their antigens are not known. TCRdb's table, derived via immunoSEQ multiplex PCR, lists solely in-frame clones and lacks some. The data contain approximately 25,000 clones, 82% of them singletons. Sequencing used PBMCs, obtained from a glioma patient whose treatment included an IDH1 peptide vaccine. These receptors originate from a man in his forties with glioma. Some clones in this sample may be carry-over from other donors' samples. Each CDR3 is given with its conserved first and last residue. Fields, in order: clone size, V gene, D gene, J gene, CDR3 protein, CDR3 DNA. The D gene is left open where the match is weak. Only some rows state a clone size, as once, few, many or a class for expanded clones.

.,TRBV19,.,TRBJ1-5,CASIGRVRSNQPQHF,TGTGCCAGTATCGGGAGAGTTCGGAGCAATCAGCCCCAGCATTTT
.,TRBV5-6,.,TRBJ1-2,CASSLKGDGYTF,TGTGCCAGCAGCTTGAAAGGGGATGGCTACACCTTC
once,TRBV4-1,.,TRBJ2-5,CASSQEKGLWKTQYF,TGCGCCAGCAGCCAAGAGAAGGGATTGTGGAAGACCCAGTACTTC
.,TRBV4-3,TRBD2,TRBJ2-7,CASSQMTSGGRTAYEQYF,TGCGCCAGCAGCCAGATGACTAGCGGGGGTCGAACGGCCTACGAGCAGTACTTC
.,TRBV2,.,TRBJ1-1,CASNRRNTEAFF,TGTGCCAGCAATCGACGGAACACTGAAGCTTTCTTT
.,TRBV5-4,.,TRBJ1-6,CASSLGQDSSYNSPLHF,TGTGCCAGCAGCTTGGGTCAAGATAGCTCCTATAATTCACCCCTCCACTTT
.,TRBV7-9,.,TRBJ1-1,CASSLWNTEAFF,TGTGCCAGCAGCTTGTGGAACACTGAAGCTTTCTTT
few,TRBV2,.,TRBJ1-1,CASSFLAGFTEAFF,TGTGCCAGCAGCTTCTTGGCGGGATTCACTGAAGCTTTCTTT
.,TRBV6-5,TRBD1,TRBJ1-2,CASTPGQPYGYTF,TGTGCCAGCACTCCGGGACAGCCCTATGGCTACACCTTC
.,TRBV29-1,.,TRBJ1-2,CSVGGGERGGYTF,TGCAGCGTTGGAGGTGGGGAAAGAGGGGGCTACACCTTC
.,TRBV5-1,TRBD2,TRBJ2-5,CASSSGLAGGPMETQYF,TGCGCCAGCAGCTCGGGACTAGCGGGGGGGCCGATGGAGACCCAGTACTTC
.,TRBV29-1,.,TRBJ1-1,CSVETPKAFF,TGCAGCGTTGAAACCCCCAAAGCTTTCTTT
once,TRBV5-1,.,TRBJ2-2,CASSLGPANTGELFF,TGCGCCAGCAGCCTGGGACCGGCGAACACCGGGGAGCTGTTTTTT
.,TRBV5-8,.,TRBJ1-4,CASSKRNDEKLFF,TGTGCCAGCAGCAAGCGGAATGATGAAAAACTGTTTTTT
.,TRBV11-2,TRBD2,TRBJ2-2,CASSLALGLAGLAGELFF,TGTGCCAGCAGCTTAGCCCTCGGACTAGCGGGGTTGGCCGGGGAGCTGTTTTTT
.,TRBV10-3,.,TRBJ1-1,CAISVGMNTEAFF,TGTGCCATCAGCGTAGGTATGAACACTGAAGCTTTCTTT
.,TRBV4-1,TRBD2,TRBJ2-1,CASSLGGSGGYNEQFF,TGCGCCAGCAGCCTCGGGGGGAGCGGGGGGTACAATGAGCAGTTCTTC
.,TRBV6-5,.,TRBJ2-2,CASRGLTSFAGELFF,TGTGCCAGCAGGGGACTTACTAGTTTCGCCGGGGAGCTGTTTTTT
few,TRBV10-3,.,TRBJ1-6,CAITESERRSPLHF,TGTGCCATCACTGAGTCTGAGAGGCGCTCACCCCTCCACTTT
.,TRBV2,.,TRBJ1-2,CASSEVRVGNYGYTF,TGTGCCAGCAGTGAAGTGAGGGTCGGAAACTATGGCTACACCTTC
.,TRBV27,.,TRBJ1-1,CASSFVAFF,TGTGCCAGCAGTTTTGTAGCTTTCTTT
.,TRBV4-3,.,TRBJ1-1,CASSQDIGGTEAFF,TGCGCCAGCAGCCAAGATATAGGGGGCACTGAAGCTTTCTTT
.,TRBV6-1,TRBD2,TRBJ2-5,CASSDGGARETQYF,TGTGCCAGCAGTGACGGGGGGGCTAGGGAGACCCAGTACTTC
.,TRBV4-1,.,TRBJ2-7,CASSQVGGPSSYEQYF,TGCGCCAGCAGCCAAGTAGGGGGGCCAAGCTCCTACGAGCAGTACTTC
.,TRBV25-1,TRBD2,TRBJ2-7,CASSDAGGFDEQYF,TGTGCCAGCAGTGATGCGGGGGGCTTCGACGAGCAGTACTTC
.,TRBV18,.,TRBJ1-1,CASSAASLNTEAFF,TGTGCCAGCTCCGCGGCCAGCCTGAACACTGAAGCTTTCTTT
.,TRBV5-1,.,TRBJ2-1,CASSFPLMGGSYNEQFF,TGCGCCAGCAGCTTCCCCCTGATGGGGGGTTCCTACAATGAGCAGTTCTTC
.,TRBV30,.,TRBJ2-7,CAWSARGPEQYF,TGTGCCTGGAGCGCAAGGGGCCCCGAGCAGTACTTC
.,TRBV5-1,.,TRBJ1-1,CASSRETDMNTEAFF,TGCGCCAGCAGCCGTGAGACAGACATGAACACTGAAGCTTTCTTT
.,TRBV19,.,TRBJ1-2,CASAHEKRGALYGYTF,TGTGCCAGCGCCCACGAGAAGAGAGGAGCCCTCTATGGCTACACCTTC
few,TRBV6-5,.,TRBJ2-3,CASRDGGTVTDTQYF,TGTGCCAGCAGAGACGGGGGAACAGTCACAGATACGCAGTATTTT
.,TRBV25-1,.,TRBJ1-2,CASSEHPEGSYGYTF,TGTGCCAGCAGTGAACACCCAGAAGGCTCCTATGGCTACACCTTC
.,TRBV9,.,TRBJ1-6,CASSVDSGMGLESPLHF,TGTGCCAGCAGCGTAGATTCAGGGATGGGTTTGGAGTCACCCCTCCACTTT
once,TRBV19,TRBD1,TRBJ1-1,CASSIRTGGLWYTEAFF,TGTGCCAGTAGTATTCGGACAGGTGGGTTATGGTACACTGAAGCTTTCTTT
.,TRBV7-9,.,TRBJ1-1,CASSPPGAGDTEAFF,TGTGCCAGCAGCCCCCCTGGCGCAGGTGACACTGAAGCTTTCTTT
.,TRBV5-1,TRBD1,TRBJ2-3,CASSADRGTDTQYF,TGCGCCAGCAGCGCAGACAGGGGGACAGATACGCAGTATTTT
once,TRBV29-1,.,TRBJ1-1,CSARGGGRSEAFF,TGCAGCGCCCGGGGGGGAGGGAGGTCTGAAGCTTTCTTT
.,TRBV5-1,.,TRBJ2-7,CASSLAPGLKDEQYF,TGCGCCAGCAGCTTGGCTCCAGGGCTAAAGGACGAGCAGTACTTC
.,TRBV2,.,TRBJ2-5,CASNTWQETQYF,TGTGCCAGCAATACCTGGCAAGAGACCCAGTACTTC
once,TRBV5-1,TRBD1,TRBJ2-3,CASSLPWTGGDGDTQYF,TGCGCCAGCAGCTTGCCATGGACAGGGGGCGATGGAGATACGCAGTATTTT
.,TRBV25-1,TRBD1,TRBJ1-6,CASSVRGQRSPLHF,TGTGCCAGCAGTGTCAGGGGGCAAAGATCACCCCTCCACTTT
.,TRBV18,.,TRBJ2-5,CASSADGTQETQYF,TGTGCCAGCTCAGCGGATGGTACTCAAGAGACCCAGTACTTC
.,TRBV15,.,TRBJ1-1,CATSGLTGPEAFF,TGTGCCACCAGCGGCCTGACAGGTCCGGAAGCTTTCTTT
.,TRBV11-2,.,TRBJ1-1,CASSSMGTPSETEAFF,TGTGCCAGCAGTTCGATGGGGACTCCATCCGAAACTGAAGCTTTCTTT
.,TRBV7-2,TRBD2,TRBJ2-7,CASSRSGGAYEQYF,TGTGCCAGCAGTCGTAGCGGGGGTGCCTACGAGCAGTACTTC
.,TRBV6-5,.,TRBJ1-1,CASSYRGASAFF,TGTGCCAGCAGTTACAGGGGAGCGTCGGCTTTCTTT
.,TRBV7-2,TRBD1,TRBJ1-2,CASSKGQGEHGYTF,TGTGCCAGCAGCAAAGGACAGGGGGAGCATGGCTACACCTTC
few,TRBV11-3,TRBD1,TRBJ2-5,CASSLGGQSQETQYF,TGTGCCAGCAGCTTAGGGGGACAGTCGCAAGAGACCCAGTACTTC
.,TRBV27,.,TRBJ1-5,CASSPRATDQPQHF,TGTGCCAGCAGTCCCAGGGCGACTGATCAGCCCCAGCATTTT
few,TRBV5-6,TRBD1,TRBJ1-1,CASSLSPWGTGDTEAFF,TGTGCCAGCAGCTTGTCCCCCTGGGGGACAGGGGACACTGAAGCTTTCTTT